This T cell receptor beta chain is from a study of CD8 T cells in ankylosing spondylitis. Concerning this clonotype itself: Its antigen is currently unknown.

Germline-derived CDR1 and CDR2 are SGHVS and FNYEAQ. The CDR3 sequence is 15 residues long. Trimming took 5 bases from V and 7 from J, leaving 17 bases between them. Study conclusions and caveats: Seven or eight highly homologous variants formed a TCR beta motif that appeared characteristic of ankylosing spondylitis blood. According to the report, clones linked to the disease were significantly enriched in matched synovial fluid samples taken from ankylosing spondylitis patients. In peripheral blood, disease-linked CD8+ clones occurred at relatively low frequencies.

Quantitative 5'-RACE with molecular barcodes produced the TCR beta libraries. TCRdb called the 5' RACE reads again in MiXCR, with one record for every CDR3 protein. The table has about 92,000 distinct CDR3 sequences, 8.8% seen once. The clonotype comes from a male donor with ankylosing spondylitis or in good health (not recorded which). The chain carries TRBV7-6 and TRBJ2-2; maybe TRBD2 (6 bases). The sequencing sample was made of blood, either unsorted or a sorted T cell fraction (not recorded which). CDR3 region: CASSGLRGSSGELFF. For the CDR3, the DNA is TGTGCCAGCAGCGGATTACGGGGGAGTAGCGGGGAGCTGTTTTTT.